Presented here are 5 T cell receptor beta chains from one specimen sequenced in a study of CXCR3-negative and CXCR3-positive naive CD8 T cells. The libraries of TRB cDNA were constructed through 5' RACE using UMI labels. After re-calling the 5' RACE reads, TCRdb lists one entry per CDR3 protein, DNA absent. This repertoire includes about 70,000 distinct CDR3 sequences. These receptors are not linked to any known antigen. Study-level findings and limits: CXCR3-positive naive cells carried more hydrophobic TRB CDR3s than CXCR3-negative ones.

Specimen: naive CXCR3+ CD8+ T cells from blood. Subset described: CD45RO-CCR7+CD27+CD95- naive CD8+ T cells expressing CXCR3 (TNR3+). These receptors were obtained from a human donor in good health. Some clones in this sample may be carry-over from other donors' samples.

The chain joins TRBV4-3 to TRBJ2-7; TCRdb selects TRBD1, and the lack of DNA leaves this call unchecked. This CDR3 has 17 residues. CDR1 and CDR2 from the germline V gene are LGHNA and YSLEER. The chain's CDR3 is CASSQSGRGLGDYEQYF.

The chain joins TRBV6-5 to TRBJ1-6; without DNA, the TCRdb call of TRBD1 cannot be checked. The CDR3 runs 16 residues. Germline V gene lookup returns CDR1 MNHEY and CDR2 SVGAGI. This CDR3 is CASSKPGQRVDSPLHF.

The chain couples TRBV5-1 to TRBJ2-1; the TCRdb call, TRBD1, lacks DNA for checking. CDR3 size: 16 residues. Germline loops: CDR1 SGHRS, CDR2 YFSETQ. The CDR3 here is CASWAGDFDSYNEQFF.

The V gene is TRBV4-1, the J gene TRBJ2-1. Germline V gene data show CDR1 as MGHRA and CDR2 as YSYEKL. This CDR3 contains 14 residues. The chain's CDR3 is CASSQASGYNEQFF.

The rearrangement uses TRBV28 and TRBJ2-3; with no DNA, the TCRdb D assignment of TRBD1 cannot be verified. Germline CDR1 is MDHEN and CDR2 is SYDVKM. This CDR3 contains 16 residues. CDR3 protein: CASSPGQGVGSDTQYF.